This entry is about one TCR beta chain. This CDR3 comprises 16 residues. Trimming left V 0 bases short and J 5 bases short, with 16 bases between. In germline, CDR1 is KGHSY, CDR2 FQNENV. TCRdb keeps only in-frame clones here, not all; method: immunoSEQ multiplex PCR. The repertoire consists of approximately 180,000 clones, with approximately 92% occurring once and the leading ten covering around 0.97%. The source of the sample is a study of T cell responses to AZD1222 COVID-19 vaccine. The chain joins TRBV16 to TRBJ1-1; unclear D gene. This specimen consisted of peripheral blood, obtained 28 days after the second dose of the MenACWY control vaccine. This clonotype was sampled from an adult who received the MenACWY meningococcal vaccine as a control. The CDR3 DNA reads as TGTGCCAGCAGCCAATCGATTTCGGGGTACAAAACTGAAGCTTTCTTT. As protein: CASSQSISGYKTEAFF.